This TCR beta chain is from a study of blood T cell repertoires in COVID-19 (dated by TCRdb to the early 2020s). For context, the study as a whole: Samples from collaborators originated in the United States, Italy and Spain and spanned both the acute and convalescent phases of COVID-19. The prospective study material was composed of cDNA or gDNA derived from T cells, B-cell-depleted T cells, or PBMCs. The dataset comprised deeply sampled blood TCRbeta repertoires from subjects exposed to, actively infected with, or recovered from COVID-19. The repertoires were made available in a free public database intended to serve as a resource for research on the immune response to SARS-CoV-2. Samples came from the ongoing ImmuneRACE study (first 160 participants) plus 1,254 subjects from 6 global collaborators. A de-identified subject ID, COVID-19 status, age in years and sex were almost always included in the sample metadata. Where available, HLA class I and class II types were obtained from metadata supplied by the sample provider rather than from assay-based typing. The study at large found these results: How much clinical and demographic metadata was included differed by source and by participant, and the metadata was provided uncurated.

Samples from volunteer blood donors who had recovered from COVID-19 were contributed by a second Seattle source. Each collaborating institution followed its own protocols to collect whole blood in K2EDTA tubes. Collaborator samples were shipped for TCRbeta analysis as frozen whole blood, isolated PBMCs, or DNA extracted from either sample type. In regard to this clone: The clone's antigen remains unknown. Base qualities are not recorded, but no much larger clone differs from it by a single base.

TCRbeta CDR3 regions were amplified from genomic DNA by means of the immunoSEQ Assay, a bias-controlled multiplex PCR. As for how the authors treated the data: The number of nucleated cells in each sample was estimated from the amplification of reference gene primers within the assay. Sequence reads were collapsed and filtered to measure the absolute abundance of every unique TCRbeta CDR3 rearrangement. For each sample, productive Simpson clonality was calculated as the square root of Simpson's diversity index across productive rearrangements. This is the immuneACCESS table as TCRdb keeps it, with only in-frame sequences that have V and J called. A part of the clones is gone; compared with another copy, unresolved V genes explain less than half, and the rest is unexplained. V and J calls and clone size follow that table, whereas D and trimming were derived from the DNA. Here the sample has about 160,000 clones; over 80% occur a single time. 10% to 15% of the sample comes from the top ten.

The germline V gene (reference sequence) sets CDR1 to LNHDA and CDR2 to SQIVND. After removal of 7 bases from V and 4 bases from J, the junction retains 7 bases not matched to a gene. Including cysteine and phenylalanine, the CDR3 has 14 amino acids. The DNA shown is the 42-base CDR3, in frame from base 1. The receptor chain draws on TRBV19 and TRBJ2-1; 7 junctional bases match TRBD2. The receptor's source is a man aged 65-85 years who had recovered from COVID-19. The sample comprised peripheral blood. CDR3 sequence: CASKWAGEYNEQFF. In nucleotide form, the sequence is TGTGCCAGTAAATGGGCGGGAGAGTACAATGAGCAGTTCTTC.